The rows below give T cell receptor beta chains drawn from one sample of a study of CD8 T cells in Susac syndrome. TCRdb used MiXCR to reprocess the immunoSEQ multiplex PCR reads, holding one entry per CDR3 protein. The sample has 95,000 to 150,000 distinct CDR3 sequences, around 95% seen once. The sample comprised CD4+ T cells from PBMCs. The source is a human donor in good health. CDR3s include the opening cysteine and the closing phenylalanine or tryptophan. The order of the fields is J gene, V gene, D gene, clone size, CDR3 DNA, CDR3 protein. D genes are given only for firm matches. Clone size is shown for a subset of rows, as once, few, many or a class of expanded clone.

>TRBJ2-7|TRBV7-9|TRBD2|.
TGTGCCAGCAGCTTAAGAGTTCGAGCGGGAGTGGTCTCCTACGAGCAGTACTTC
CASSLRVRAGVVSYEQYF
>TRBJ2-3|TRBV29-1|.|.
TGCAGCGTTTTACCCCCAGGAAGTGAGGATACGCAGTATTTT
CSVLPPGSEDTQYF
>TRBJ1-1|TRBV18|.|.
TGTGCCAGCTCAGGGGATTCTAACACTGAAGCTTTCTTT
CASSGDSNTEAFF
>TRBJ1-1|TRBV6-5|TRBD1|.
TGTGCCAGCATGGGACAGCCTAGGAGCACTGAAGCTTTCTTT
CASMGQPRSTEAFF
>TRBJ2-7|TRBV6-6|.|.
TGTGCCAGCAGTTGGAGGGGAGGATCCTCCTACGAGCAGTACTTC
CASSWRGGSSYEQYF
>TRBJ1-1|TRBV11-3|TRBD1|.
TGTGCCAGCAGCTTACAGGGGGCGGAAAAGGAAGCTTTCTTT
CASSLQGAEKEAFF
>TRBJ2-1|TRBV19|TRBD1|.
TGTGCCAGTAGTTTCAGGGGGCGTGAGCAGTTCTTC
CASSFRGREQFF
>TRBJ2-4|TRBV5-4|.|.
TGTGCCAGCAGCTTGGCAGGACTAGCCAAAAACATTCAGTACTTC
CASSLAGLAKNIQYF
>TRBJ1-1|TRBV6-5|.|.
TGTGCCAGCAGTTACTCGGGCGGGAACACTGAAGCTTTCTTT
CASSYSGGNTEAFF
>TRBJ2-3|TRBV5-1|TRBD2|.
TGCGCCAGCAGCTACCTAGCGGGAGGGGGCACAGATACGCAGTATTTT
CASSYLAGGGTDTQYF
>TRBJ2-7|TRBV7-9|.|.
TGTGCCAGCAGCACCCGGACAGCGGCCGACGAGCAGTACTTC
CASSTRTAADEQYF
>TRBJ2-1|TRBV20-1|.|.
TGCAGTGCTAGCCATGGCAATGAGCAGTTCTTC
CSASHGNEQFF
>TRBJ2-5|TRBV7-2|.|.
TGTGCCAGCAGCTTAGCCGTAAGGGGGACCCAGTACTTC
CASSLAVRGTQYF
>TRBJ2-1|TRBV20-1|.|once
TGCAGTGCCACCTCCTGGACCCCGAGCTCCTACAATGAGCAGTTCTTC
CSATSWTPSSYNEQFF
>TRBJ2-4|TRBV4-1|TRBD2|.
TGCGCCAGCAGCCAAGGATTATTTGCGGGAGGGCGCGACATTCAGTACTTC
CASSQGLFAGGRDIQYF
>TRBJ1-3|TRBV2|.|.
TGTGCCAGCAGTGAGAGCTGGGGAGCTGGAAACACCATATATTTT
CASSESWGAGNTIYF
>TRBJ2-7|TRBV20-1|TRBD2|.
TGCAGTGCTAGAGTGACTAGCGCCTCCTACGAGCAGTACTTC
CSARVTSASYEQYF
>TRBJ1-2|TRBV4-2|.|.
TGTGCCAGCAGCCAAGACAGGTTTGGTGGCTACACCTTC
CASSQDRFGGYTF
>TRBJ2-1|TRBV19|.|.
TGTGCCAGTAGCGGCGGACGGGAGCAGTTCTTC
CASSGGREQFF
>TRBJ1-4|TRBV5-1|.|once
TGCGCCAGCGGGAGAACCTATAATGAAAAACTGTTTTTT
CASGRTYNEKLFF
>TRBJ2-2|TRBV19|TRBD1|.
TGTGCCAGCACCCCCAGACAGGGGAACACCGGGGAGCTGTTTTTT
CASTPRQGNTGELFF
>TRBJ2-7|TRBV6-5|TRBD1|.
TGTGCCAGCAGTAGAGGGACAGGAGATACCTACGAGCAGTACTTC
CASSRGTGDTYEQYF
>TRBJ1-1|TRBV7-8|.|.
TGTGCCAGCAGCTTAGATAGGGCAGGGGCAGGCCCTGAAGCTTTCTTT
CASSLDRAGAGPEAFF
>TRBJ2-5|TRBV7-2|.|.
TGTGCCAGCAGCTTAAGGGGGGGGACCCAGTACTTC
CASSLRGGTQYF
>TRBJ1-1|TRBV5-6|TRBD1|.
TGTGCCAGCAGCCCCGACAGGGGATTCACTGAAGCTTTCTTT
CASSPDRGFTEAFF
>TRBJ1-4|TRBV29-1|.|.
TGCAGCGTTGTCAGGAGGGGGACTAATGAAAAACTGTTTTTT
CSVVRRGTNEKLFF
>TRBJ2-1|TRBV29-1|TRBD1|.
TGCAGCGTCCGAACAGGGGCATCCTACAATGAGCAGTTCTTC
CSVRTGASYNEQFF
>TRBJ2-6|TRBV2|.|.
TGTGCCAGCAGACGACAGTTAATTGGCTCTGGGGCCAACGTCCTGACTTTC
CASRRQLIGSGANVLTF
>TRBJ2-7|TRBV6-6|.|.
TGTGCCAGCAGTTACGGGGCAGATAACTACGAGCAGTACTTC
CASSYGADNYEQYF
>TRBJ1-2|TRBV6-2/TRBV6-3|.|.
TGTGCCAGCAGTTTACCCAGGGAAGCTAGCTATGGCTACACCTTC
CASSLPREASYGYTF
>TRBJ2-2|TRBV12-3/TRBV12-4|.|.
TGTGCCAGCAGTTTTGGGCAGCTGACCGGGGAGCTGTTTTTT
CASSFGQLTGELFF
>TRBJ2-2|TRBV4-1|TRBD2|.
TGCGCCAGCAGCCATGGGGGACTAGCGGGAGGGCCGAGGAACACCGGGGAGCTGTTTTTT
CASSHGGLAGGPRNTGELFF
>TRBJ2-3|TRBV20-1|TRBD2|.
TGCAGTGCTAGTGCCGGTACTAGCGGGAGGGCCGGAGATACGCAGTATTTT
CSASAGTSGRAGDTQYF
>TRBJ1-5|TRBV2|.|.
TGTGCCAGCACCGGTTTAATTAGCAATCAGCCCCAGCATTTT
CASTGLISNQPQHF
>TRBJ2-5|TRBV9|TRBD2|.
TGTGCCAGCAGCGTAGGTATCCTAGCGGGAGTGTTAGAGACCCAGTACTTC
CASSVGILAGVLETQYF
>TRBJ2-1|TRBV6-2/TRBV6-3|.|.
TGTGCCAGCTGGGGACTCTCCTACAATGAGCAGTTCTTC
CASWGLSYNEQFF
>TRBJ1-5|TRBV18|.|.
TGTGCCAGCTCACCTTCTGGCCAGCCCCAGCATTTT
CASSPSGQPQHF
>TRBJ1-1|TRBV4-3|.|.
TGCGCCAGCAGCCAAGAGTCTAGGGGGGACACTGAAGCTTTCTTT
CASSQESRGDTEAFF
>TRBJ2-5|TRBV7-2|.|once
TGTGCCAGCAGCTTAGCGGTGACCCAGTACTTC
CASSLAVTQYF
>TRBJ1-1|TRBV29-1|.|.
TGCAGCGTTGAAGCCGGGGCTAGCGGGGCTTTCTTT
CSVEAGASGAFF
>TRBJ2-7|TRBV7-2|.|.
TGTGCCAGCAGCCCTCGGAGGGGAAGCTCCTACGAGCAGTACTTC
CASSPRRGSSYEQYF
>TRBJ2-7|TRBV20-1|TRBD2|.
TGCAGTGCTAGAGCCGGACTAGCGGACTACGAGCAGTACTTC
CSARAGLADYEQYF
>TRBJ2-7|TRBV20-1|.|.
TGCAGTGCTAGAGTAGAAGGACGGAAATACGAGCAGTACTTC
CSARVEGRKYEQYF
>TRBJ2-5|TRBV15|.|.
TGTGCCACCAGCAGGGGCCGGGAGACCCAGTACTTC
CATSRGRETQYF
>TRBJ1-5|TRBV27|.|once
TGTGCCAGCAGTTCCCGCGGGGGACAGCCCCAGCATTTT
CASSSRGGQPQHF
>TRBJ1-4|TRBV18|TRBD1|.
TGTGCCAGCTCACCCCAGGGGGTTGAAAAACTGTTTTTT
CASSPQGVEKLFF
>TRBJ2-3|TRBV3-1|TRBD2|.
TGTGCCAGCAGCCCGCGCCCTAGCGGGACGCAGTATTTT
CASSPRPSGTQYF
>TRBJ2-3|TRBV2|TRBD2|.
TGTGCCAGCAGGCCGGGACTAGGCCCAGATACGCAGTATTTT
CASRPGLGPDTQYF
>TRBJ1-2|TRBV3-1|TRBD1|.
TGTGCCAGCAGCCACGACGGACAGGGAGGCTATGGCTACACCTTC
CASSHDGQGGYGYTF
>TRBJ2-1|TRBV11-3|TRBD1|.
TGTGCCAGCGCCAGGACAGGGGAAGGTGAGCAGTTCTTC
CASARTGEGEQFF